This T cell receptor (beta chain) was sequenced during a study of T cells in Graves' hyperthyroidism and ophthalmopathy. Germline-derived CDR1 and CDR2 are SSHAT and FNYEAQ (reference sequence). Trimming took off 2 bases at V and 5 bases at J, with 9 bases between the two ends. There are 13 residues in the CDR3. What was amplified from RNA transcripts were TCR beta CDR3 regions. HTBI primers were used for first-round RT-PCR of the TCR CDR3. TCRdb processed the multiplex PCR reads anew with MiXCR; each CDR3 protein has one entry. The table lists some 500,000 distinct CDR3 sequences, approximately 15% of them singletons. The sample holds a few counts of this clonotype.

Sequences were obtained from blood. This chain connects TRBV7-7 to TRBJ2-5; D is unresolved. The source of this sequence is a woman aged 18-29 years with Graves' hyperthyroidism. The CDR3 DNA reads TGTGCCAGCAGCTTATTAGGGATCGAGACCCAGTACTTC. Amino acids: CASSLLGIETQYF. The full variable domain, rest sourced from reference TRBV7-7 and TRBJ2-5, is GAGVSQSPRYKVTKRGQDVTLRCDPISSHATLYWYQQALGQGPEFLTYFNYEAQPDKSGLPSDRFSAERPEGSISTLTIQRTEQRDSAMYRCASSLLGIETQYFGPGTRLLVL.